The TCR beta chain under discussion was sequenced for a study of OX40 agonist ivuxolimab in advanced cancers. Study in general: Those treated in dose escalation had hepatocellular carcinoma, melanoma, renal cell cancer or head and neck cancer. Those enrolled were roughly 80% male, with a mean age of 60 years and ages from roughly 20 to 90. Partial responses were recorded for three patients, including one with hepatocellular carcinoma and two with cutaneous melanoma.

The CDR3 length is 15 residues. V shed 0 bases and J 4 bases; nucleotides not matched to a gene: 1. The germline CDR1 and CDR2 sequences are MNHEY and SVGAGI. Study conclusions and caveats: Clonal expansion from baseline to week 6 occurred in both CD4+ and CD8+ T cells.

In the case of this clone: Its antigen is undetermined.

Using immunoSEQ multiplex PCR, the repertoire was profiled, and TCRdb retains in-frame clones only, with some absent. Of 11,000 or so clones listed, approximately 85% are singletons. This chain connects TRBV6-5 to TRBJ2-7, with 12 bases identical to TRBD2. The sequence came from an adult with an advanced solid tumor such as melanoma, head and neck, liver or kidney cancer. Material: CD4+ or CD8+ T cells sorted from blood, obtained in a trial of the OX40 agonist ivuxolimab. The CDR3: CASSYSTSGSYEQYF. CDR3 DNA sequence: TGTGCCAGCAGTTACTCGACTAGCGGGAGTTACGAGCAGTACTTC.